A selection of T cell receptor beta chains follows, all from one sample in a study of human T cells and chemical hapten exposure. MiXCR, applied by TCRdb to the RACE reads, yields one record per CDR3 protein. The sample shows about 46,000 distinct CDR3 sequences, around 4% of them seen only once. Sequencing was done on a sample of whole blood. The receptors shown here come from a female donor in good health. Some clones in this sample may be carry-over from other donors' samples. Each CDR3 is given with its conserved first and last residue.

j_call: TRBJ1-1
cdr3_length: 11
v_call: TRBV3-1
cdr3_aa: CASSRDTEAFF

j_call: TRBJ2-3
cdr3_length: 14
v_call: TRBV12-3/TRBV12-4
cdr3_aa: CASSLDGGIDTQYF

j_call: TRBJ2-1
cdr3_length: 14
v_call: TRBV7-2
cdr3_aa: CASSPVMRPNEQFF

j_call: TRBJ2-3
cdr3_length: 14
v_call: TRBV7-2
cdr3_aa: CASSQSRGTDTQYF

j_call: TRBJ1-1
cdr3_length: 13
v_call: TRBV13
cdr3_aa: CASKLQENTEAFF

j_call: TRBJ2-3
cdr3_length: 17
v_call: TRBV15
cdr3_aa: CATNRLGVSTYTDTQYF

j_call: TRBJ1-3
cdr3_length: 18
v_call: TRBV2
cdr3_aa: CASSEVYGFWSPGNTIYF

j_call: TRBJ2-3
cdr3_length: 12
v_call: TRBV3-1
cdr3_aa: CASSYLGDTQYF

j_call: TRBJ1-5
cdr3_length: 19
v_call: TRBV4-1
cdr3_aa: CASSQELRGQGWPNQPQHF

j_call: TRBJ1-5
cdr3_length: 19
v_call: TRBV25-1
cdr3_aa: CASSPTEGVEGNSNQPQHF

j_call: TRBJ1-6
cdr3_length: 19
v_call: TRBV23-1
cdr3_aa: CASTLGTHRDRSYNSPLHF

j_call: TRBJ1-3
cdr3_length: 18
v_call: TRBV12-3/TRBV12-4
cdr3_aa: CASSLASSSRGHGNTIYF

j_call: TRBJ2-1
cdr3_length: 15
v_call: TRBV27
cdr3_aa: CASSPPDHRNNEQFF

j_call: TRBJ1-2
cdr3_length: 14
v_call: TRBV19
cdr3_aa: CASSITVRDYGYTF

j_call: TRBJ2-1
cdr3_length: 16
v_call: TRBV5-1
cdr3_aa: CASSLEYRPTYNEQFF

j_call: TRBJ1-3
cdr3_length: 15
v_call: TRBV7-6
cdr3_aa: CASSPRQGIGNTIYF

j_call: TRBJ1-1
cdr3_length: 15
v_call: TRBV3-1
cdr3_aa: CASSHEPVGETEAFF

j_call: TRBJ1-6
cdr3_length: 14
v_call: TRBV30
cdr3_aa: CAWSVRQDNSPLHF

j_call: TRBJ2-7
cdr3_length: 14
v_call: TRBV7-9
cdr3_aa: CASSLGSRSYEQYF

j_call: TRBJ2-3
cdr3_length: 15
v_call: TRBV7-9
cdr3_aa: CASSLQTGRADTQYF

j_call: TRBJ2-7
cdr3_length: 15
v_call: TRBV12-3/TRBV12-4
cdr3_aa: CASSTGPTRSYEQYF

j_call: TRBJ2-1
cdr3_length: 16
v_call: TRBV5-4
cdr3_aa: CASSLVAGGPYNEQFF

j_call: TRBJ2-3
cdr3_length: 16
v_call: TRBV6-4
cdr3_aa: CASSGLAGAHTDTQYF

j_call: TRBJ2-1
cdr3_length: 14
v_call: TRBV3-1
cdr3_aa: CASSPGGAYRAQFF

j_call: TRBJ2-7
cdr3_length: 15
v_call: TRBV6-5
cdr3_aa: CASSPSGTATYEQYF

j_call: TRBJ2-3
cdr3_length: 14
v_call: TRBV10-3
cdr3_aa: CAIATSGSTDTQYF

j_call: TRBJ2-7
cdr3_length: 15
v_call: TRBV20-1
cdr3_aa: CSARGPGSLAYEQYF

j_call: TRBJ1-1
cdr3_length: 13
v_call: TRBV6-2/TRBV6-3
cdr3_aa: CASSRTGATEAFF

j_call: TRBJ2-3
cdr3_length: 15
v_call: TRBV5-4
cdr3_aa: CASSLGQGGTDTQYF

j_call: TRBJ1-5
cdr3_length: 14
v_call: TRBV29-1
cdr3_aa: CSVAGDSNNQPQHF

j_call: TRBJ1-2
cdr3_length: 14
v_call: TRBV19
cdr3_aa: CASSLAPAYGGYTF

j_call: TRBJ2-1
cdr3_length: 15
v_call: TRBV20-1
cdr3_aa: CSASLAPGAYNEQFF

j_call: TRBJ2-3
cdr3_length: 15
v_call: TRBV5-1
cdr3_aa: CASKLLGGGPDTQYF

j_call: TRBJ2-5
cdr3_length: 13
v_call: TRBV20-1
cdr3_aa: CSARQGALETQYF

j_call: TRBJ2-2
cdr3_length: 17
v_call: TRBV4-2
cdr3_aa: CASSQDFGGDMIRELFF

j_call: TRBJ1-1
cdr3_length: 13
v_call: TRBV7-9
cdr3_aa: CATYQDRGLLAFF

j_call: TRBJ1-5
cdr3_length: 13
v_call: TRBV6-6
cdr3_aa: CASSSGNNQPQHF

j_call: TRBJ1-5
cdr3_length: 14
v_call: TRBV12-3/TRBV12-4
cdr3_aa: CASSWGTWGQPQHF

j_call: TRBJ2-4
cdr3_length: 14
v_call: TRBV5-1
cdr3_aa: CASSLQGGGNIQYF

j_call: TRBJ1-5
cdr3_length: 14
v_call: TRBV19
cdr3_aa: CASSIRENNQPQHF

j_call: TRBJ2-1
cdr3_length: 16
v_call: TRBV4-1
cdr3_aa: CASSQVNLVSYNEQFF